This is a list of T cell receptor beta chains from one sample in a study of CXCR3-negative and CXCR3-positive naive CD8 T cells. From its re-call of the 5' RACE reads, TCRdb lists each CDR3 protein once, without DNA. The clone table shows fewer than 9,500 distinct CDR3 sequences, with the ten largest holding around 2%. The material sequenced was naive CXCR3- CD8+ T cells from blood. The source is a human donor in good health. Some clones in this sample may be carry-over from other donors' samples. The CDR3 runs from the conserved cysteine through the conserved F or W. Not all rows give a size; the values are once, few, many and, for expanded clones, a class.

V gene	clone size	J gene	CDR3 protein
TRBV20-1	medium-sized	TRBJ2-5	CSARGEYQETQYF
TRBV20-1	NA	TRBJ2-7	CSASWDVSSYEQYF
TRBV3-1	NA	TRBJ2-1	CASSQESVRRNEQFF
TRBV25-1	medium-sized	TRBJ1-2	CASSPGPSNYGYTF
TRBV5-5	NA	TRBJ2-7	CASSLVPGVDEQYF
TRBV4-1	medium-sized	TRBJ2-5	CASSPRLAGAQYF
TRBV24-1	medium-sized	TRBJ2-4	CATAGGRGQGASLDIQYF
TRBV29-1	medium-sized	TRBJ2-4	CSVEEGDTGKNIQYF
TRBV7-2	NA	TRBJ2-1	CASSLGQGLYNEQFF
TRBV12-3/TRBV12-4	medium-sized	TRBJ2-3	CASSWGSSYTDTQYF
TRBV7-9	medium-sized	TRBJ2-1	CASSLAGGQNEQFF
TRBV10-3	NA	TRBJ2-7	CAISEVGHEQYF
TRBV20-1	NA	TRBJ1-5	CSASLQTYNQPQHF
TRBV2	NA	TRBJ2-7	CASSERGLEQYF
TRBV28	medium-sized	TRBJ1-5	CASREFAGTGAHQPQHF
TRBV7-8	NA	TRBJ2-7	CASSALDGDEQYF
TRBV20-1	medium-sized	TRBJ1-2	CSAPGGNYGYTF
TRBV19	NA	TRBJ1-1	CASSISSGGTEAFF